This TCR beta chain was sequenced in a study of CD8 T cells in Susac syndrome. TCR beta sequencing was performed on blood CD8+ and CD4+ T cells. Treatment-naive patients with stable or active relapsing-remitting disease served as multiple sclerosis controls. Isolation of CD8+ and CD4+ T cells was performed negatively, whereas enrichment of TEMRA cells was done by FACS. Roughly 0.45 to 1 ug RNA was reverse transcribed with random hexamers. Amplification of TCR beta CDR3 spanned 54 Vbeta and 13 Jbeta via immunoSEQ multiplex PCR. MiXCR, run by TCRdb on the immunoSEQ multiplex PCR reads, gives a single entry per CDR3 protein. Of roughly 330,000 distinct CDR3 sequences in the sample, about 90% were seen once. The TCR sequence derives from a human donor with multiple sclerosis. Material: CD4+ T cells from PBMCs.

CDR3 bases: TGCAGCGTTGAGGGACTAAAAGCCTACAATGAGCAGTTCTTC. This sequence encodes CSVEGLKAYNEQFF. The V gene is TRBV29-1, the J gene TRBJ2-1, with 7 bases lining up with TRBD2. V lost 3 bases, J lost 2 bases, and 4 bases stayed unmatched. Germline-derived CDR1 and CDR2 are SQVTM and ANQGSEA. This CDR3 region has 14 residues.